The text below deals with one T cell receptor beta chain. The germline V and J ends were trimmed by 4 bases and 2 bases, with 9 bases remaining between them. Germline values: CDR1 MGHRA, CDR2 YSYEKL. The CDR3 contains 14 residues. 60 Vbeta and 13 Jbeta primers were used in PCR. Libraries were prepared by immunoSEQ multiplex PCR; TCRdb keeps only in-frame clonotypes and omits some of them. The sample lists about 59,000 clones, about four fifths occurring once. This sample is part of a study of cytomegalovirus exposure and HLA in healthy donors. The sequenced material came from PBMCs. The source is a woman aged 35 to 49 in good health and CMV-seronegative. The rearrangement joins TRBV4-1 to TRBJ2-1; D remains unclear. CDR3 residues: CASSPPEAYNEQFF. In DNA, the CDR3 is TGCGCCAGCAGCCCCCCCGAGGCCTACAATGAGCAGTTCTTC.